Listed below are T cell receptor beta chains from one sample, sequenced in a study of cytomegalovirus exposure and HLA in healthy donors. The assay was immunoSEQ multiplex PCR, and TCRdb's table has in-frame clones only and misses some. This sample has about 130,000 clones; 75% to 85% occur once, and the top ten carry approximately 10%. The material sequenced was PBMCs. All receptors derive from a young man in good health and CMV-seropositive. Each CDR3 is given with its conserved first and last residue. Each record gives: D gene, J gene, clone size, CDR3 length, V gene, CDR3 protein, CDR3 DNA. A D gene is named only where the DNA matches it firmly. Expanded clones get a size class; other rows say once, few or many, or leave the size out.

d_call: .; j_call: TRBJ1-5; clone_size: .; cdr3_length: 16; v_call: TRBV19; cdr3_aa: CASSIHMGGSNQPQHF; cdr3_nt: TGTGCCAGTAGTATCCACATGGGGGGTAGCAATCAGCCCCAGCATTTT
d_call: TRBD1; j_call: TRBJ2-3; clone_size: .; cdr3_length: 15; v_call: TRBV18; cdr3_aa: CASSPGQGVTDTQYF; cdr3_nt: TGTGCCAGCTCACCGGGACAGGGGGTCACAGATACGCAGTATTTT
d_call: TRBD1; j_call: TRBJ2-4; clone_size: .; cdr3_length: 16; v_call: TRBV5-8; cdr3_aa: CASSLRGRVAKNIQYF; cdr3_nt: TGTGCCAGCAGCTTAAGGGGGCGCGTCGCCAAAAACATTCAGTACTTC
d_call: TRBD1; j_call: TRBJ1-5; clone_size: .; cdr3_length: 14; v_call: TRBV27; cdr3_aa: CASRQGTPNQPQHF; cdr3_nt: TGTGCCAGCAGACAGGGGACCCCCAATCAGCCCCAGCATTTT
d_call: TRBD2; j_call: TRBJ2-5; clone_size: .; cdr3_length: 16; v_call: TRBV2; cdr3_aa: CASSLRGGVLQETQYF; cdr3_nt: TGTGCCAGCAGTCTGCGGGGGGGTGTTCTCCAAGAGACCCAGTACTTC
d_call: TRBD1; j_call: TRBJ2-3; clone_size: few; cdr3_length: 18; v_call: TRBV5-6; cdr3_aa: CASSEDRGLLTSTDTQYF; cdr3_nt: TGTGCCAGCAGCGAAGACAGGGGGCTACTTACTAGCACAGATACGCAGTATTTT
d_call: .; j_call: TRBJ2-5; clone_size: .; cdr3_length: 13; v_call: TRBV5-1; cdr3_aa: CASKVEGGETQYF; cdr3_nt: TGCGCCAGCAAGGTGGAGGGGGGGGAGACCCAGTACTTC
d_call: .; j_call: TRBJ1-1; clone_size: .; cdr3_length: 13; v_call: TRBV7-2; cdr3_aa: CASSSGVNTEAFF; cdr3_nt: TGTGCCAGCAGCTCCGGGGTTAACACTGAAGCTTTCTTT
d_call: TRBD2; j_call: TRBJ2-5; clone_size: .; cdr3_length: 18; v_call: TRBV5-1; cdr3_aa: CASSQGGLAGVARETQYF; cdr3_nt: TGCGCCAGCAGCCAAGGCGGACTAGCGGGGGTAGCTAGGGAGACCCAGTACTTC
d_call: .; j_call: TRBJ1-3; clone_size: .; cdr3_length: 16; v_call: TRBV5-1; cdr3_aa: CASSLYQGNSGNTIYF; cdr3_nt: TGCGCCAGCAGTCTCTACCAGGGAAACTCTGGAAACACCATATATTTT
d_call: TRBD2; j_call: TRBJ2-5; clone_size: .; cdr3_length: 15; v_call: TRBV6-1; cdr3_aa: CASRELAGGRETQYF; cdr3_nt: TGTGCCAGCAGAGAACTAGCGGGGGGTAGAGAGACCCAGTACTTC
d_call: TRBD2; j_call: TRBJ2-1; clone_size: .; cdr3_length: 15; v_call: TRBV6-1; cdr3_aa: CASSEYERGYGEQFF; cdr3_nt: TGTGCCAGCAGTGAATACGAGCGGGGCTACGGTGAGCAGTTCTTC
d_call: TRBD1; j_call: TRBJ2-1; clone_size: few; cdr3_length: 15; v_call: TRBV7-9; cdr3_aa: CASSPGQGSGNEQFF; cdr3_nt: TGTGCCAGCAGCCCAGGACAGGGTTCGGGCAATGAGCAGTTCTTC
d_call: TRBD1; j_call: TRBJ1-4; clone_size: .; cdr3_length: 17; v_call: TRBV10-3; cdr3_aa: CAISAGQVVGTNEKLFF; cdr3_nt: TGTGCCATCAGTGCGGGACAGGTTGTTGGAACTAATGAAAAACTGTTTTTT
d_call: TRBD1; j_call: TRBJ1-2; clone_size: .; cdr3_length: 16; v_call: TRBV5-6; cdr3_aa: CASRVTGAGETGGYTF; cdr3_nt: TGTGCCAGCAGGGTGACAGGGGCCGGCGAAACAGGCGGCTACACCTTC
d_call: .; j_call: TRBJ2-7; clone_size: .; cdr3_length: 13; v_call: TRBV27; cdr3_aa: CAISGQGPYEQYF; cdr3_nt: TGTGCCATCTCCGGGCAGGGCCCCTACGAGCAGTACTTC
d_call: .; j_call: TRBJ1-4; clone_size: .; cdr3_length: 15; v_call: TRBV7-3; cdr3_aa: CASSLERVTGEKLFF; cdr3_nt: TGTGCCAGCAGCTTAGAGAGGGTCACGGGTGAAAAACTGTTTTTT
d_call: TRBD2; j_call: TRBJ2-3; clone_size: .; cdr3_length: 14; v_call: TRBV9; cdr3_aa: CASSVGSGPDTQYF; cdr3_nt: TGTGCCAGCAGCGTAGGTAGCGGGCCAGATACGCAGTATTTT
d_call: TRBD2; j_call: TRBJ2-2; clone_size: .; cdr3_length: 17; v_call: TRBV6-1; cdr3_aa: CASSDPGLAKGVGELFF; cdr3_nt: TGTGCCAGCAGTGACCCTGGACTAGCGAAGGGGGTCGGGGAGCTGTTTTTT
d_call: TRBD2; j_call: TRBJ2-3; clone_size: .; cdr3_length: 17; v_call: TRBV7-2; cdr3_aa: CASSWTSGGLSTDTQYF; cdr3_nt: TGTGCCAGCAGTTGGACTAGCGGGGGGCTAAGCACAGATACGCAGTATTTT
d_call: .; j_call: TRBJ2-5; clone_size: .; cdr3_length: 16; v_call: TRBV6-1; cdr3_aa: CASSERSPRVRETQYF; cdr3_nt: TGTGCCAGCAGTGAACGGTCCCCGCGGGTACGAGAGACCCAGTACTTC
d_call: TRBD1; j_call: TRBJ1-5; clone_size: once; cdr3_length: 15; v_call: TRBV5-5; cdr3_aa: CASSLFWTGGQPQHF; cdr3_nt: TGTGCCAGCAGCTTGTTTTGGACAGGGGGTCAGCCCCAGCATTTT
d_call: .; j_call: TRBJ1-4; clone_size: .; cdr3_length: 13; v_call: TRBV6-1; cdr3_aa: CASSEIGGEKLFF; cdr3_nt: TGTGCCAGCAGTGAAATCGGGGGGGAAAAACTGTTTTTT
d_call: .; j_call: TRBJ1-1; clone_size: once; cdr3_length: 12; v_call: TRBV2; cdr3_aa: CASSQGYTEAFF; cdr3_nt: TGTGCCAGCAGTCAGGGGTACACTGAAGCTTTCTTT
d_call: TRBD1; j_call: TRBJ1-5; clone_size: .; cdr3_length: 16; v_call: TRBV19; cdr3_aa: CASKSPGTENNQPQHF; cdr3_nt: TGTGCCAGTAAATCCCCCGGGACAGAGAACAATCAGCCCCAGCATTTT
d_call: TRBD2; j_call: TRBJ2-3; clone_size: .; cdr3_length: 15; v_call: TRBV6-1; cdr3_aa: CASSSSGSSTDTQYF; cdr3_nt: TGTGCCAGCAGTTCTAGCGGCTCTAGCACAGATACGCAGTATTTT
d_call: .; j_call: TRBJ2-3; clone_size: .; cdr3_length: 14; v_call: TRBV5-6; cdr3_aa: CASSPYRYTDTQYF; cdr3_nt: TGTGCCAGCAGCCCGTACCGGTACACAGATACGCAGTATTTT
d_call: .; j_call: TRBJ2-6; clone_size: .; cdr3_length: 16; v_call: TRBV6-4; cdr3_aa: CASSIEFDSGANVLTF; cdr3_nt: TGTGCCAGCAGTATAGAATTCGACTCTGGGGCCAACGTCCTGACTTTC
d_call: .; j_call: TRBJ1-4; clone_size: .; cdr3_length: 12; v_call: TRBV5-1; cdr3_aa: CASRGGNEKLFF; cdr3_nt: TGCGCCAGCAGGGGAGGTAATGAAAAACTGTTTTTT
d_call: TRBD2; j_call: TRBJ2-5; clone_size: .; cdr3_length: 14; v_call: TRBV2; cdr3_aa: CASSEDGGQETQYF; cdr3_nt: TGTGCCAGCAGTGAAGACGGGGGGCAAGAGACCCAGTACTTC
d_call: TRBD1; j_call: TRBJ1-4; clone_size: .; cdr3_length: 14; v_call: TRBV5-1; cdr3_aa: CASQPGTDIGKLFF; cdr3_nt: TGCGCCAGCCAACCCGGGACAGACATTGGGAAACTGTTTTTT
d_call: .; j_call: TRBJ2-7; clone_size: .; cdr3_length: 13; v_call: TRBV7-9; cdr3_aa: CASSLSQGGEQYF; cdr3_nt: TGTGCCAGCAGCTTATCCCAGGGGGGAGAGCAGTACTTC
d_call: TRBD1; j_call: TRBJ1-2; clone_size: .; cdr3_length: 16; v_call: TRBV6-1; cdr3_aa: CASSGTAVSGGYGYTF; cdr3_nt: TGTGCCAGCAGTGGGACAGCCGTCTCAGGGGGCTATGGCTACACCTTC
d_call: TRBD1; j_call: TRBJ1-1; clone_size: .; cdr3_length: 13; v_call: TRBV7-9; cdr3_aa: CASSSRQGSEAFF; cdr3_nt: TGTGCCAGCAGCTCACGACAGGGGTCTGAAGCTTTCTTT
d_call: TRBD2; j_call: TRBJ2-1; clone_size: .; cdr3_length: 15; v_call: TRBV7-8; cdr3_aa: CASSQAGGWGNEQFF; cdr3_nt: TGTGCCAGCAGCCAAGCGGGGGGATGGGGGAATGAGCAGTTCTTC
d_call: .; j_call: TRBJ1-6; clone_size: few; cdr3_length: 16; v_call: TRBV13; cdr3_aa: CASSLAEYRVNSPLHF; cdr3_nt: TGTGCCAGCAGCTTAGCCGAGTACAGGGTGAATTCACCCCTCCACTTT
d_call: .; j_call: TRBJ2-1; clone_size: .; cdr3_length: 11; v_call: TRBV5-1; cdr3_aa: CASSYFNEQFF; cdr3_nt: TGCGCCAGCAGCTACTTCAATGAGCAGTTCTTC
d_call: TRBD2; j_call: TRBJ2-7; clone_size: .; cdr3_length: 15; v_call: TRBV19; cdr3_aa: CASSTLAGGAYEQYF; cdr3_nt: TGTGCCAGTAGTACCCTAGCGGGGGGGGCCTACGAGCAGTACTTC
d_call: .; j_call: TRBJ2-2; clone_size: .; cdr3_length: 15; v_call: TRBV2; cdr3_aa: CASSERVSTTGELFF; cdr3_nt: TGTGCCAGCAGTGAACGGGTCTCGACCACCGGGGAGCTGTTTTTT
d_call: .; j_call: TRBJ2-5; clone_size: .; cdr3_length: 16; v_call: TRBV7-8; cdr3_aa: CASSLLPTPTRETQYF; cdr3_nt: TGTGCCAGCAGCTTATTACCGACTCCCACCAGAGAGACCCAGTACTTC
d_call: TRBD2; j_call: TRBJ2-2; clone_size: .; cdr3_length: 14; v_call: TRBV7-8; cdr3_aa: CAGGGAFLTGELFF; cdr3_nt: TGTGCCGGGGGGGGAGCGTTCCTTACCGGGGAGCTGTTTTTT
d_call: .; j_call: TRBJ1-2; clone_size: .; cdr3_length: 15; v_call: TRBV6-5; cdr3_aa: CASSYERGLSYGYTF; cdr3_nt: TGTGCCAGCAGTTACGAAAGGGGACTCTCCTATGGCTACACCTTC
d_call: .; j_call: TRBJ1-1; clone_size: .; cdr3_length: 17; v_call: TRBV7-3; cdr3_aa: CASSSDATPGGDTEAFF; cdr3_nt: TGTGCCAGCAGCTCGGACGCGACACCAGGAGGGGACACTGAAGCTTTCTTT
d_call: TRBD1; j_call: TRBJ1-5; clone_size: .; cdr3_length: 15; v_call: TRBV5-1; cdr3_aa: CASRETGGKHQPQHF; cdr3_nt: TGCGCCAGCAGGGAGACAGGGGGCAAACATCAGCCCCAGCATTTT
d_call: .; j_call: TRBJ2-3; clone_size: .; cdr3_length: 15; v_call: TRBV6-4; cdr3_aa: CASSDHAGTTDTQYF; cdr3_nt: TGTGCCAGCAGTGACCACGCGGGAACCACAGATACGCAGTATTTT
d_call: TRBD1; j_call: TRBJ2-7; clone_size: .; cdr3_length: 14; v_call: TRBV2; cdr3_aa: CASRPGQSGREQYF; cdr3_nt: TGTGCCAGCAGGCCGGGACAGTCAGGTCGCGAGCAGTACTTC